This is a list of T cell receptor beta chains from one sample in a study of T cell changes during pregnancy in multiple sclerosis. The repertoire was sequenced with immunoSEQ multiplex PCR; TCRdb's copy has only in-frame clones and lacks some. The sample lists about 66,000 clones; more than 85% were seen once. Sequenced here: CD8+ T cells from peripheral blood mononuclear cells, sampled before pregnancy. The receptors were gathered from a female donor with multiple sclerosis, enrolled in a pregnancy study. CDR3s include the opening cysteine and the closing phenylalanine or tryptophan. Fields, in order: J gene, D gene, V gene, CDR3 protein, CDR3 DNA. A D gene is named only where the DNA matches it firmly.

J: TRBJ1-6; D: -; V: TRBV2; CDR3: CASRPDQGAVSPLHF; DNA: TGTGCCAGCAGACCAGACCAGGGTGCGGTTTCACCCCTCCACTTT
J: TRBJ2-7; D: TRBD1; V: TRBV2; CDR3: CASRGTGADEQYF; DNA: TGTGCCAGCAGGGGGACAGGGGCCGACGAGCAGTACTTC
J: TRBJ1-1; D: -; V: TRBV5-1; CDR3: CASSLATVNTEAFF; DNA: TGCGCCAGCAGCCTCGCGACAGTGAACACTGAAGCTTTCTTT
J: TRBJ2-6; D: TRBD1; V: TRBV13; CDR3: CASSRDRGGSGANVLTF; DNA: TGTGCCAGCAGTCGAGACAGGGGGGGCTCTGGGGCCAACGTCCTGACTTTC
J: TRBJ2-3; D: TRBD2; V: TRBV5-4; CDR3: CASSLSPSGHTDTQYF; DNA: TGTGCCAGCAGCTTGTCCCCTAGCGGCCACACAGATACGCAGTATTTT
J: TRBJ2-1; D: -; V: TRBV4-2; CDR3: CASSQDPGLSSYNEQFF; DNA: TGTGCCAGCAGCCAAGATCCGGGACTCTCCTCCTACAATGAGCAGTTCTTC
J: TRBJ1-4; D: -; V: TRBV4-1; CDR3: CASSPVGGQELFF; DNA: TGCGCCAGCAGCCCAGTCGGTGGCCAGGAACTGTTTTTT
J: TRBJ2-7; D: -; V: TRBV7-9; CDR3: CASSPFYEQYF; DNA: TGTGCCAGCAGCCCCTTCTACGAGCAGTACTTC
J: TRBJ2-2; D: -; V: TRBV27; CDR3: CASSLIQGQPGELFF; DNA: TGTGCCAGCAGTTTAATTCAGGGTCAGCCCGGGGAGCTGTTTTTT
J: TRBJ2-7; D: -; V: TRBV25-1; CDR3: CASSFSEGGYEQYF; DNA: TGTGCCAGCAGTTTTAGTGAAGGGGGCTACGAGCAGTACTTC
J: TRBJ1-1; D: -; V: TRBV4-2; CDR3: CASSQGAGTFF; DNA: TGTGCCAGCAGCCAAGGGGCGGGAACTTTCTTT
J: TRBJ2-3; D: -; V: TRBV27; CDR3: CASSLGHSTDTQYF; DNA: TGTGCCAGCAGTCTGGGACATAGCACAGATACGCAGTATTTT
J: TRBJ2-3; D: -; V: TRBV15; CDR3: CATSRDSLTDTQYF; DNA: TGTGCCACCAGCAGGGACTCACTCACGGATACGCAGTATTTT
J: TRBJ2-7; D: -; V: TRBV6-5; CDR3: CASSYSRDSYEQYF; DNA: TGTGCCAGCAGTTACTCGAGAGACAGCTACGAGCAGTACTTC
J: TRBJ2-5; D: -; V: TRBV19; CDR3: CASSIGDGGTQYF; DNA: TGTGCCAGTAGTATAGGCGATGGCGGGACCCAGTACTTC
J: TRBJ2-2; D: -; V: TRBV18; CDR3: CASSPTGELFF; DNA: TGTGCCAGCTCTCCGACCGGGGAGCTGTTTTTT
J: TRBJ1-3; D: TRBD1; V: TRBV7-9; CDR3: CASSSTIRTGSGNTIYF; DNA: TGTGCCAGCAGCTCTACAATTCGGACAGGGTCTGGAAACACCATATATTTT
J: TRBJ2-7; D: -; V: TRBV7-7; CDR3: CASSLSGFDEQYF; DNA: TGTGCTAGCAGCTTAAGCGGGTTCGATGAGCAGTACTTC